Sequencing of this T cell receptor beta chain was carried out in a study of shared clonotypes between healthy human individuals. About the study: Each donor had three CD4 naive, three CD4 memory, two CD8 naive and one CD8 memory plate. General study results and limits: Naive subsets, compared against memory subsets, generally had larger estimated richness values. Rarefaction revealed incomplete sorted-subset sequencing despite large depth.

Data came from immunoSEQ multiplex PCR; TCRdb stores just in-frame clones and leaves some out. The repertoire holds over 2,000,000 clones, with just under 95% as singletons. Naive CD8 cells comprised CD45RO-negative, CCR7-positively selected cells, excluding terminally differentiated effector memory CD45RA+ cells. Every one of the donors was a Caucasian adult that lived in Nashville, Tennessee. Of note for this clone: No antigen is known for it.

Germline V CDR1 and CDR2: SEHNR, FQNEAQ (reference sequence). There are 14 residues in the CDR3. V was trimmed by 1 base and J by 7 bases, leaving 11 bases between them. Sequencing was carried out using naive CD8+ T cells from PBMCs. This TCR came from a man younger than 30 in good health. Some clones in this sample may be carry-over from other donors' samples. V usage is TRBV7-9 and J usage is TRBJ2-1; possibly TRBD2 for D (6 bases). The CDR3 loop reads CASSLVVEGNEQFF. For the CDR3, the DNA is TGTGCCAGCAGCTTAGTTGTGGAGGGAAATGAGCAGTTCTTC. The entire variable domain, with the rest obtained from reference TRBV7-9 and TRBJ2-1, is as follows: DTGVSQNPRHKITKRGQNVTFRCDPISEHNRLYWYRQTLGQGPEFLTYFQNEAQLEKSRLLSDRFSAERPKGSFSTLEIQRTEQGDSAMYLCASSLVVEGNEQFFGPGTRLTVL.